The 29 T cell receptor beta chains reported below all come from one sample, sequenced in a study of blood T cell repertoires in COVID-19. Using immunoSEQ multiplex PCR, the repertoire was profiled, and TCRdb retains in-frame clones only, with some absent. Of 400,000 to 450,000 clones in the sample, around 89% were seen once. The sample comprised PBMCs or T cells enriched from blood (not recorded which). The receptors were gathered from a man under 40 who had recovered from COVID-19.

The chain is built from TRBV7-9 and TRBJ2-1; 8 bases line up with TRBD1. The CDR3 has 16 amino acids. Germline V gene sequence: CDR1 SEHNR, CDR2 FQNEAQ (reference sequence). V shed 7 bases and J 1 base; nucleotides not matched to a gene: 9. CDR3 loop: CASTSPRTGSYNEQFF. CDR3 sequence (DNA): TGTGCCAGCACCTCCCCCCGGACAGGGTCCTACAATGAGCAGTTCTTC.

This clone was detected once. This chain joins TRBV6-5 and TRBJ1-3; no definite D call. Trimming left V 6 bases short and J 0 bases short, with 6 bases between. This CDR3 has 13 amino acids. Germline values: CDR1 MNHEY, CDR2 SVGAGI. The CDR3 DNA reads as TGTGCCAGCAGCCGCAGCTCTGGAAACACCATATATTTT. Its protein is CASSRSSGNTIYF.

The chain couples TRBV5-6 to TRBJ1-4; the match to TRBD1 covers 12 bases. This CDR3 has 14 residues. The V and J ends lost 4 bases and 7 bases, in that order; junction bases with no gene match: 2. CDR1 SGHDT and CDR2 YYEEEE come from the germline V gene. The CDR3 nucleotides read TGTGCCAGCAGCGGGACAGGGGGCGGTGAAAAACTGTTTTTT. As protein: CASSGTGGGEKLFF.

The genes are TRBV4-1 and TRBJ1-6; D not resolved. Germline-derived CDR1 and CDR2 are MGHRA and YSYEKL. The length of the CDR3 is 15 residues. Trimming removed 0 bases from V and 10 bases from J, with 13 bases in between. The CDR3 is CASSQDGGRVSPLHF. CDR3 DNA sequence: TGCGCCAGCAGCCAAGATGGAGGGCGGGTATCACCCCTCCACTTT.

The CDR3 DNA reads as TGTGCCACCAGTGACCCGAGGTTCTATGAGCAGTTCTTC. Translated: CATSDPRFYEQFF. The rearrangement joins TRBV24-1 to TRBJ2-1, with D hard to call. Germline loops: CDR1 KGHDR, CDR2 SFDVKD. Trimming removed 4 bases at V and 8 bases at J, with 11 bases between. This CDR3 contains 13 residues.

DNA of the CDR3: TGTGCCAGCAGTTTTCTGGGACTAGCGGGACGATATTTT. Protein product: CASSFLGLAGRYF. This chain joins TRBV27 and TRBJ2-3, with TRBD2 matching 13 bases. The CDR3 covers 13 residues. Germline V CDR1 and CDR2: MNHEY, SMNVEV (reference sequence). V shed 3 bases and J 15 bases; nucleotides not matched to a gene: 6.

This clone was seen only once. The chain couples TRBV4-1 to TRBJ2-7; a weak D match, TRBD2 (5 bases). V was trimmed by 0 bases and J by 2 bases, leaving 14 bases between them. CDR1 is MGHRA, CDR2 YSYEKL, per germline. The CDR3 length is 16 residues. CDR3 amino acids: CASSQDQLAFAYEQYF. The CDR3 DNA is TGCGCCAGCAGCCAAGATCAGCTAGCTTTCGCCTACGAGCAGTACTTC.

The CDR3 DNA sequence: TGTGCCAGCTCACCTGGGTCTGATCGGGGTGAGCAGTTCTTC. It yields the protein CASSPGSDRGEQFF. The gene calls are TRBV18 and TRBJ2-1; D is perhaps TRBD2 (5 bases). V lost 3 bases and J 9 bases, leaving 15 bases between the germline ends. The CDR3 contains 14 residues. Per the germline V gene, CDR1 is KGHSH and CDR2 is LQKENI.

In its sample, this clone was seen once. The genes are TRBV6-4 and TRBJ2-6; D uncertain. This CDR3 is built from 14 residues. In germline, CDR1 is MRHNA, CDR2 SNTAGT. The V end was cut by 8 bases, the J end by 0 bases, with 8 bases between. CDR3 in amino acids: CASGLSSGANVLTF. CDR3 DNA sequence: TGTGCCAGCGGGCTTAGCTCTGGGGCCAACGTCCTGACTTTC.

V and J are TRBV29-1 and TRBJ1-2, with unresolved D. The V end was cut by 8 bases, the J end by 7 bases, with 11 bases between. CDR1 is SQVTM and CDR2 is ANQGSEA in the germline V gene. The CDR3 is 10 residues long. This chain's CDR3 is CSTRSSGYTF. CDR3 DNA: TGCAGCACCCGGAGTAGTGGCTACACCTTC.

This clone was seen only a few times. The chain recombines TRBV3-1 (or the pseudogene TRBV3-2) with TRBJ1-2, with 7 nucleotides matching TRBD1. The germline V gene has CDR1 LGHDT and CDR2 YNNKEL (reference sequence). The CDR3 totals 16 residues. V was clipped by 1 base and J by 1 base; unmatched bases: 6. The CDR3: CASSQAGQKLNYGYTF. The CDR3 DNA is TGTGCCAGCAGCCAAGCGGGACAGAAACTTAACTATGGCTACACCTTC.

V is TRBV5-6 and J is TRBJ1-1; 7 bases are a match to TRBD1. Germline V gene lookup returns CDR1 SGHDT and CDR2 YYEEEE. The CDR3 consists of 16 residues. With 6 bases clipped from V and 0 bases from J, the junction kept 11 bases outside the gene matches. CDR3 DNA sequence: TGTGCCAGCAACTTAAAACAGGGGAATATGAACACTGAAGCTTTCTTT. It is translated as CASNLKQGNMNTEAFF.

The chain is built from TRBV5-1 and TRBJ1-1; D is perhaps TRBD1 (5 bases). This CDR3 contains 14 residues. V lost 0 bases to trimming and J lost 0 bases, with 6 bases between them. Germline V lookup: CDR1 SGHRS, CDR2 YFSETQ. CDR3 amino acids: CASSLVQVNTEAFF. Written as DNA, the CDR3 is TGCGCCAGCAGCTTGGTACAGGTGAACACTGAAGCTTTCTTT. Drawing the rest from reference TRBV5-1 and TRBJ1-1, the complete variable domain is KAGVTQTPRYLIKTRGQQVTLSCSPISGHRSVSWYQQTPGQGLQFLFEYFSETQRNKGNFPGRFSGRQFSNSRSEMNVSTLELGDSALYLCASSLVQVNTEAFFGQGTRLTVV.

The chain is built from TRBV11-2 and TRBJ2-2; possible D gene TRBD2, 6 bases. The V and J ends lost 2 bases and 5 bases respectively, with 9 bases between them. CDR3 length equals 14 residues. CDR1 is SGHAT and CDR2 is FQNNGV in the germline V gene. The DNA of the CDR3 is TGTGCCAGCAGCTTATCCGGGAGAACCGGGGAGCTGTTTTTT. Translation: CASSLSGRTGELFF.

The rearrangement uses TRBV27 and TRBJ2-2; a possible D gene is TRBD1 (6 bases). V lost 5 bases and J 5 bases, leaving 9 bases between the germline ends. Germline CDR1 MNHEY, CDR2 SMNVEV (reference sequence). The CDR3 is 13 amino acids. In nucleotides, the CDR3 is TGTGCCAGCAGTGACAGGCTGACCGGGGAGCTGTTTTTT. Its translation: CASSDRLTGELFF.

The table lists this clone with a count of one. The chain carries TRBV9 and TRBJ2-5, with 7 bases that match TRBD2. This CDR3 spans 15 amino acids. With 0 bases clipped from V and 5 bases from J, the junction kept 7 bases outside the gene matches. In germline, CDR1 is SGDLS, CDR2 YYNGEE. CDR3 in DNA: TGTGCCAGCAGCGTAGCCCAGGGAGCGGGGGAGACCCAGTACTTC. Translation: CASSVAQGAGETQYF.

The genes are TRBV3-1 (or the pseudogene TRBV3-2) and TRBJ2-2; 12 bases line up with TRBD2. The V gene end was trimmed by 5 bases and the J gene end by 5 bases; junction bases not matched to a gene: 15. Looked up from germline, CDR1 is LGHDT and CDR2 is YNNKEL (reference sequence). The CDR3 runs 19 residues. The CDR3 loop reads CASSYRHLAGGPRTGELFF. CDR3 DNA: TGTGCCAGCAGCTACCGTCATCTAGCGGGAGGGCCGAGAACCGGGGAGCTGTTTTTT.

J is TRBJ2-2 and V is TRBV20-1; possible D gene TRBD2, 7 bases. Germline CDR1 DFQATT, CDR2 SNEGSKA (reference sequence). CDR3 length: 14 residues. Trimming took 3 bases from V and 5 from J, leaving 13 bases between them. CDR3 region: CSASRGRVTGELFF. The CDR3 DNA is TGCAGTGCTAGTAGGGGGAGGGTTACCGGGGAGCTGTTTTTT.

The chain carries TRBV3-1 (or the pseudogene TRBV3-2) and TRBJ2-7, with TRBD2 matching over 11 bases. The V and J ends lost 5 bases and 5 bases, in that order; junction bases with no gene match: 11. This CDR3 has 16 amino acids. The V gene's germline CDR1 is LGHDT and CDR2 YNNKEL (reference sequence). This CDR3 is CASSSSGLAGLHEQYF. Written as DNA, the CDR3 is TGTGCCAGCAGCTCGAGCGGACTAGCGGGCCTCCACGAGCAGTACTTC.

V and J are TRBV5-4 and TRBJ2-2; TRBD1 matches at 12 bases. The CDR3 has 17 residues. V trimming: 3 bases; J trimming: 4 bases; junction bases outside the gene matches: 7. CDR1 and CDR2 from the germline V gene are SGHNT and YYREEE (reference sequence). CDR3 in DNA: TGTGCCAGCAGCTCCTACCGGGACAGGGGGCTCACCGGGGAGCTGTTTTTT. This sequence encodes CASSSYRDRGLTGELFF.

V usage is TRBV10-1 and J usage is TRBJ2-5, with a possible D match to TRBD2 (6 bases). Germline values: CDR1 WNHNN, CDR2 SYGVQD (reference sequence). Trimming took off 3 bases at V and 5 bases at J, with 13 bases between the two ends. CDR3 length equals 14 residues. This CDR3 is CASSESGGAETQYF. The CDR3 region has the DNA TGCGCCAGCAGTGAATCCGGAGGGGCGGAGACCCAGTACTTC.

The rearrangement joins TRBV27 to TRBJ2-7; tentatively, D is TRBD2 (6 bases). V was pared by 6 bases and J by 6 bases, with 15 bases between. The CDR3 contains 13 residues. Germline CDR1 reads MNHEY; CDR2 reads SMNVEV (reference sequence). The CDR3 reads CASRSGTSREQYF. The CDR3 coding sequence is TGTGCCAGCAGATCCGGGACTTCCCGCGAGCAGTACTTC.

V usage is TRBV6-2 or TRBV6-3 and J usage is TRBJ2-7; 7 bases align to TRBD2. The CDR3 length is 14 residues. The germline CDR1 and CDR2 sequences are MNHEY and SVGEGT. Trimming removed 7 bases from V and 4 bases from J; junction bases left unmatched: 10. CDR3 region: CASTPREGRYEQYF. The CDR3 nucleotides are TGTGCCAGCACCCCAAGGGAGGGCCGGTACGAGCAGTACTTC.

The rearrangement links TRBV28 to TRBJ1-1, with D uncertain. Germline lookup yields CDR1 MDHEN and CDR2 SYDVKM. This CDR3 has 13 residues. Trimming cost V 3 bases and J 4 bases, with 9 bases left between them. CDR3 DNA: TGTGCCAGCAGTTTCCGGGAGAGCACTGAAGCTTTCTTT. Amino acids: CASSFRESTEAFF.

The chain carries TRBV5-1 and TRBJ1-4, with D possibly TRBD1 on 6 matching bases. Germline CDR1 is SGHRS and CDR2 is YFSETQ. This CDR3 contains 16 residues. With 4 bases removed from V and 3 bases from J, the gap between germline ends came to 16 bases. The CDR3 loop is CASSPTGGSANEKLFF. DNA of the CDR3: TGCGCCAGCAGCCCGACGGGGGGCTCGGCTAATGAAAAACTGTTTTTT.

The chain has TRBV6-5 and TRBJ2-7, with TRBD1 matching over 9 bases. The CDR3 consists of 14 residues. In germline, CDR1 is MNHEY, CDR2 SVGAGI. V dropped 10 bases and J dropped 4; count of bases not matched to a gene: 11. DNA of the CDR3: TGTGCCACCTCGGACAGGGGATTTCGGTACGAGCAGTACTTC. This sequence encodes CATSDRGFRYEQYF.

This sequence joins TRBV9 and TRBJ2-2, with 9 bases lining up with TRBD2. The V gene end was trimmed by 3 bases and the J gene end by 2 bases; junction bases not matched to a gene: 8. This CDR3 has 17 residues. Germline V lookup: CDR1 SGDLS, CDR2 YYNGEE. DNA for the CDR3: TGTGCCAGCAGCGCAACACCGGGACTAGCTAACACCGGGGAGCTGTTTTTT. Protein: CASSATPGLANTGELFF.

The rearrangement uses TRBV28 and TRBJ2-7; D uncertain. Germline loops: CDR1 MDHEN, CDR2 SYDVKM. V lost 2 bases and J lost 2, with 16 bases in between. The CDR3 consists of 16 residues. The CDR3 protein is CASSLNSRIRTYEQYF. CDR3 bases: TGTGCCAGCAGTTTAAATAGCCGGATCCGGACCTACGAGCAGTACTTC.

As DNA, the CDR3 is TGTGCCAGCAGAGGCGGAGGGGTGCAAGAGACCCAGTACTTC. Residues: CASRGGGVQETQYF. This sequence joins TRBV7-9 and TRBJ2-5, with D possibly being TRBD2 (6 bases). Germline CDR1 reads SEHNR; CDR2 reads FQNEAQ (reference sequence). The length of the CDR3 is 14 residues. With 6 bases removed from V and 2 bases from J, the gap between germline ends came to 13 bases. Full variable domain (remainder filled in from reference TRBV7-9 and TRBJ2-5): DTGVSQNPRHKITKRGQNVTFRCDPISEHNRLYWYRQTLGQGPEFLTYFQNEAQLEKSRLLSDRFSAERPKGSFSTLEIQRTEQGDSAMYLCASRGGGVQETQYFGPGTRLLVL.